The 15 T cell receptor beta chains in this list originate from one sample, sequenced in a study of shared clonotypes between healthy human individuals. Repertoires were generated with immunoSEQ multiplex PCR, while TCRdb's copy carries only in-frame clones and drops some. The data show roughly 1 million clones, 60% to 80% seen once. Material: memory CD4+ T cells sorted from blood. Subset given: CD45RA-negative fraction. The receptor source for this set is a man aged 18 to 30 in good health.

The V and J genes are TRBV2 and TRBJ2-1; the match to TRBD2 covers 8 bases. The CDR3 totals 15 residues. Trimming cost V 5 bases and J 0 bases; bases outside gene matches: 3. Germline V gene sequence: CDR1 SNHLY, CDR2 FYNNEI. The CDR3 here is CASSTGGASYNEQFF. For the CDR3, the DNA is TGTGCCAGCAGTACCGGGGGGGCCTCCTACAATGAGCAGTTCTTC. The complete variable domain, with remaining parts taken from reference TRBV2 and TRBJ2-1, reads EPEVTQTPSHQVTQMGQEVILRCVPISNHLYFYWYRQILGQKVEFLVSFYNNEISEKSEIFDDQFSVERPDGSNFTLKIRSTKLEDSAMYFCASSTGGASYNEQFFGPGTRLTVL.

The chain links TRBV5-3 to TRBJ2-7; TRBD1 matches at 9 bases. TRBV5-3 qualifies as an ORF whose function is uncertain. This CDR3 is built from 15 residues. V trimming: 6 bases; J trimming: 0 bases; junction bases outside the gene matches: 7. The CDR3 region has the DNA TGTGCCAGAATCCACAGGGGGCAAAGCTCCTACGAGCAGTACTTC. It encodes CARIHRGQSSYEQYF.

The V call is TRBV28, the J call TRBJ1-3; 9 nucleotides agree with TRBD1. V shed 4 bases, J shed 2 bases, and the junction held 9 bases outside the gene matches. The CDR3 spans 17 residues. In germline, CDR1 is MDHEN, CDR2 SYDVKM. CDR3 sequence: CASSSPLRQGAGNTIYF. Written as DNA, the CDR3 is TGTGCCAGCAGTTCACCCCTGAGACAGGGGGCTGGAAACACCATATATTTT.

V and J are TRBV6-6 and TRBJ2-7, with 9 bases identical to TRBD1. Germline V gives CDR1 MNHNY, CDR2 SVGAGI (reference sequence). The CDR3 runs 14 residues. Trimming cost V 6 bases and J 6 bases; bases outside gene matches: 9. The CDR3 spells CASRGPGQGSEQYF. CDR3 DNA sequence: TGTGCCAGCAGAGGACCGGGACAGGGTTCCGAGCAGTACTTC.

The CDR3 sequence: CASSPTAGPLFF. CDR3 in DNA: TGCGCCAGCAGCCCCACGGCAGGGCCACTGTTTTTT. This rearrangement joins TRBV5-1 to TRBJ1-4; a weak D match, TRBD1 (5 bases). Germline CDR1 SGHRS, CDR2 YFSETQ. V lost 4 bases and J 13 bases, leaving 14 bases between the germline ends. The CDR3 is 12 amino acids.

This sequence joins TRBV20-1 and TRBJ1-2, with 8 bases identical to TRBD1. The germline gives CDR1 DFQATT, CDR2 SNEGSKA (reference sequence). The CDR3 has 11 amino acids. Trimming took 6 bases from V and 8 from J; bases not matched to a gene: 5. CDR3 in amino acids: CSANRGGGYTF. The DNA for the CDR3 is TGCAGTGCGAACAGGGGGGGCGGCTACACCTTC.

The rearrangement links TRBV5-6 to TRBJ2-3; 9 bases map to TRBD2. The CDR3 length is 16 residues. Germline V gene data show CDR1 as SGHDT and CDR2 as YYEEEE. J gave up 3 bases and V 0 bases, and 5 bases lay outside the gene matches. CDR3 in DNA: TGTGCCAGCAGCTTGGGGCCTAGCGGGAAAACAGATACGCAGTATTTT. This codes for CASSLGPSGKTDTQYF.

J is TRBJ1-6 and V is TRBV6-5; D is unclear. CDR1 is MNHEY, CDR2 SVGAGI, per germline. Trimming pared 6 bases from V and 7 bases from J, leaving 16 bases between. CDR3 length: 15 amino acids. The CDR3 protein is CASSISPSTNSPLHF. In nucleotides, the CDR3 is TGTGCCAGCAGCATCAGTCCTTCCACCAATTCACCCCTCCACTTT.

As to this clone: The junction shows a germline mismatch at one end, possibly a read error. The chain links TRBV7-7 to TRBJ2-3; no firm D call. Looked up from germline, CDR1 is SSHAT and CDR2 is FNYEAQ (reference sequence). The CDR3 consists of 13 residues. The CDR3 coding sequence is TGTGCTAGCAGCTTAGATTACACAGATACGCAGTATTTT. Translating it yields CASSLDYTDTQYF.

Worth noting for this clone: It differs at one base from a far larger clone, so likely a read error. The chain uses TRBV7-9 and TRBJ1-1; D uncertain. The germline gives CDR1 SEHNR, CDR2 FQNEAQ (reference sequence). The CDR3 has 13 residues. Trimming stripped 5 bases from V and 4 bases from J, with 11 bases between. CDR3 nucleotides: TGTGCCAGCAGCATCGACATGAGCACTGAAGCTTTCTTT. Its protein product is CASSIDMSTEAFF.

This clone was picked up a small number of times. This rearrangement joins TRBV6-6 to TRBJ1-5; 7 bases map to TRBD1. This CDR3 has 14 residues. Germline trimming cut 4 bases from V and 4 bases from J; bases unmatched to any gene: 4. Germline CDR1 and CDR2: MNHNY and SVGAGI (reference sequence). The CDR3 coding sequence is TGTGCCAGCAGTTCCCGGGACAGAAATCAGCCCCAGCATTTT. It yields the protein CASSSRDRNQPQHF.

J is TRBJ1-4 and V is TRBV27; 8 nucleotides line up with TRBD1. V gave up 0 bases and J gave up 3 bases; unmatched junction bases: 3. From germline, CDR1 is MNHEY and CDR2 SMNVEV (reference sequence). There are 16 residues in the CDR3. Here the CDR3 DNA reads TGTGCCAGCAGTTTATCGGGGGGACAGGCTAATGAAAAACTGTTTTTT. This codes for CASSLSGGQANEKLFF.

This chain's CDR3 is CASSSQQGPTVEAFF. DNA of the CDR3: TGTGCCAGCAGTTCCCAACAGGGGCCCACTGTAGAAGCTTTCTTT. The chain has TRBV5-4 and TRBJ1-1, with TRBD1 matching over 7 bases. Germline CDR1 SGHNT, CDR2 YYREEE (reference sequence). Trimming cost V 5 bases and J 8 bases; bases outside gene matches: 15. CDR3 length: 15 residues.

Worth noting for this clone: This CDR3 is also generated by other DNA sequences in the sample. The chain employs TRBV5-4 and TRBJ1-2; D remains unclear. Germline values: CDR1 SGHNT, CDR2 YYREEE (reference sequence). Trimming removed 0 bases at V and 0 bases at J, with 6 bases between. CDR3 size: 14 residues. CDR3 loop: CASSLAGANYGYTF. The CDR3 region has the DNA TGTGCCAGCAGCTTGGCAGGCGCTAACTATGGCTACACCTTC.

For this clone: Within the sample, other DNA sequences also encode this same CDR3. The chain has TRBV18 and TRBJ1-3; maybe TRBD1 (6 bases). V lost 2 bases to trimming and J lost 3 bases, with 8 bases between them. The germline gives CDR1 KGHSH, CDR2 LQKENI. CDR3 length: 14 amino acids. The CDR3 sequence: CASSPNRDGNTIYF. CDR3 in DNA: TGTGCCAGCTCACCAAACAGGGATGGAAACACCATATATTTT. Variable domain in full (rest from reference TRBV18 and TRBJ1-3): NAGVMQNPRHLVRRRGQEARLRCSPMKGHSHVYWYRQLPEEGLKFMVYLQKENIIDESGMPKERFSAEFPKEGPSILRIQQVVRGDSAAYFCASSPNRDGNTIYFGEGSWLTVV.